Listed below are T cell receptor beta chains from one sample, sequenced in a study of regulatory T cells in long-lasting Graves disease. TCRdb re-analysed the multiplex PCR reads in MiXCR, keeping a single row per CDR3 protein. The top ten clones hold 9% to 15% of a sample with more than 450,000 distinct CDR3 sequences, roughly 16% of them seen once. The same sample was also used in a study of T cells in Graves' hyperthyroidism and ophthalmopathy.

The material was peripheral blood mononuclear cells (PBMCs), obtained at new diagnosis, from a patient treated with antithyroid drugs. These receptor sequences come from a man aged 40-49 years with Graves disease. Each CDR3 is given with its conserved first and last residue. The order of the fields is D gene, clone size, J gene, V gene, CDR3 DNA, CDR3 protein. The D gene is left open where the match is weak. A row's size may be missing; if present it is once, few, many or a size class.

.,many,TRBJ2-2,TRBV6-5,TGTGCCAGCAGTTTTATCGACGGCGGGGAGCTGTTTTTT,CASSFIDGGELFF
TRBD1,few,TRBJ2-1,TRBV9,TGTGCCAGCAGCCCCCATAACAGGGGCGGCTTCCAGTTCTTC,CASSPHNRGGFQFF
.,many,TRBJ2-2,TRBV10-1,TGCGCCAGCAGTGAAAGCAGGGGAAACACCGGGGAGCTGTTTTTT,CASSESRGNTGELFF
.,.,TRBJ2-1,TRBV10-2,TGCGCCACCTTACTCAACTCGGGGAATGAGCAGTTCTTC,CATLLNSGNEQFF
TRBD2,.,TRBJ2-1,TRBV6-1,TGTGCCAGCCACACTAGCGGGAGGGCAAATGAGCAGTTCTTC,CASHTSGRANEQFF
TRBD1,many,TRBJ1-1,TRBV20-1,TGCAGTGCTAGAGTGACAGGGACGAGGGCTGAAGCTTTCTTT,CSARVTGTRAEAFF
.,many,TRBJ2-1,TRBV20-1,TGCAGTGCTCCCCGGGACCCAGGGGACCAAAATGAGCAGTTCTTC,CSAPRDPGDQNEQFF
TRBD2,many,TRBJ2-5,TRBV24-1,TGTGCCACCAGTGATTCCGGGGAGGGAGGAGAGACCCAGTACTTC,CATSDSGEGGETQYF
TRBD1,few,TRBJ2-2,TRBV9,TGTGCCAGCAGCGTCATTCTCTACCGGGACAGGGATTCTCGGACCGGGGAGCTGTTTTTT,CASSVILYRDRDSRTGELFF
.,many,TRBJ1-2,TRBV6-1,TGTGCCAGCAGGATTGACAGTCTCGGGAACTATGGCTACACCTTC,CASRIDSLGNYGYTF
TRBD2,many,TRBJ2-5,TRBV10-2,TGCGCCAGCAGCTCCTCTAGCGGGGTCGGAGAGACCCAGTACTTC,CASSSSSGVGETQYF
.,.,TRBJ2-7,TRBV15,TGTGCCACCAGCAGAGACGGCAATGAGCAGTACTTC,CATSRDGNEQYF
.,few,TRBJ1-4,TRBV19,TGTGCCAGTAGTATTAGCCGGGCTATAAGGCGTAAACTGTTTTTT,CASSISRAIRRKLFF
TRBD2,many,TRBJ2-5,TRBV5-1,TGCGCCAGCAGCTTGACAGCGGGGGGAGAGACCCAGTACTTC,CASSLTAGGETQYF
.,many,TRBJ2-3,TRBV28,TGTGCCAGCAGTTTTGCAGGGGGGCGCACAGATACGCAGTATTTT,CASSFAGGRTDTQYF
.,few,TRBJ2-2,TRBV29-1,TGCGGCCTCCAGGGTAACACCGGGGAGCTGTTTTTT,CGLQGNTGELFF
TRBD1,many,TRBJ2-7,TRBV6-2/TRBV6-3,TGTGCCAGCAGTTGGACAGGGGCTGGCGAGCAGTACTTC,CASSWTGAGEQYF
.,many,TRBJ2-3,TRBV2,TGTGCCAGCAGCCGCAGTCAATCATCAGATACGCAGTATTTT,CASSRSQSSDTQYF
.,few,TRBJ1-5,TRBV2,TGTGCCAGCAAAACAGAAGATCAGCCCCAGCATTTT,CASKTEDQPQHF
TRBD1,.,TRBJ2-7,TRBV19,TGTGCCAGTACCCCGGGACAGGGGGCCGGGGAGCAGTACTTC,CASTPGQGAGEQYF
.,few,TRBJ2-7,TRBV10-3,TGTGCCATCAGTGAGTCGTGGGGACAAACCTACGAGCAGTACTTC,CAISESWGQTYEQYF
TRBD1,many,TRBJ1-1,TRBV5-1,TGCGCCAGCAGCGACGACAGGGTGGCGGCTTTCTTT,CASSDDRVAAFF
TRBD2,many,TRBJ2-5,TRBV7-9,TGTGCCAGCAGTCCGACTAGCGGGAGCCAAAAGACCCAGTACTTC,CASSPTSGSQKTQYF
TRBD1,many,TRBJ2-1,TRBV12-3/TRBV12-4,TGTGCCAGCAGGGGGGACAGATACAATGAGCAGTTCTTC,CASRGDRYNEQFF
TRBD2,few,TRBJ2-1,TRBV28,TGTGCCAGCAACAGTTTAATTATGAGCGGGAGGGGAGATGAGCAGTTCTTC,CASNSLIMSGRGDEQFF
.,.,TRBJ1-1,TRBV19,TGTGCCAGTAGTATAGGCCCGTGGGCTGAAGCTTTCTTT,CASSIGPWAEAFF
.,few,TRBJ1-1,TRBV5-1,TGCGCCAGCAGCTCCGGCCACACTGAAGCTTTCTTT,CASSSGHTEAFF
.,.,TRBJ2-1,TRBV7-7,TGTGCTAGCAGCCAGACTTACTCCTACAATGAGCAGTTCTTC,CASSQTYSYNEQFF
.,many,TRBJ1-2,TRBV28,TGTGCCAGCAGTTTAGGGCAGGTTGGCTACACCTTC,CASSLGQVGYTF
TRBD2,once,TRBJ2-1,TRBV20-1,TGCAGTGCTAGTGCTAGCGGGAGGGATGAGCAGTTCTTC,CSASASGRDEQFF